One and the same sample provided the 10 T cell receptor beta chains below, sequenced in a study of T cell repertoires in cytomegalovirus infection. One entry per CDR3 protein results from TCRdb running MiXCR on the reads. The sample has some 300,000 distinct CDR3 sequences, 15% to 20% seen once; the top ten hold about 12%. The source material was PBMCs. Receptors originate from a human donor in good health (CMV status not recorded). Some clones in this sample may be carry-over from other donors' samples.

About this clonotype: This may be a read error: a much more frequent sequence differs by one nucleotide. The CDR3 sequence is CASSLGTGYQPEHF. The CDR3 DNA follows: TGTGCCAGCAGCCTCGGGACAGGGTATCAGCCCGAGCATTTT. This chain links TRBV12-3 or TRBV12-4 with TRBJ1-5, with 9 nucleotides matching TRBD1. The CDR3 runs 14 residues.

This chain connects TRBV5-1 to TRBJ2-1; 14 bases map to TRBD2. CDR1 SGHRS and CDR2 YFSETQ come from the germline V gene. The CDR3 has 18 residues. J was trimmed by 0 bases and V by 3 bases; bases with no gene match: 5. Written as DNA, the CDR3 is TGCGCCAGCAGCTGGACTAGCGGGGGGAAGAGCTCCTACAATGAGCAGTTCTTC. Translation: CASSWTSGGKSSYNEQFF. The whole variable domain, filled in from reference TRBV5-1 and TRBJ2-1, reads KAGVTQTPRYLIKTRGQQVTLSCSPISGHRSVSWYQQTPGQGLQFLFEYFSETQRNKGNFPGRFSGRQFSNSRSEMNVSTLELGDSALYLCASSWTSGGKSSYNEQFFGPGTRLTVL.

This clonotype was observed at least ten times. The V and J genes are TRBV7-2 and TRBJ2-3; D is unresolved. The V end was cut by 5 bases, the J end by 5 bases, with 11 bases between. This CDR3 is built from 13 residues. The germline gives CDR1 SGHTA, CDR2 FQGNSA. The CDR3 DNA reads TGTGCCAGCAGCCACAGCCTGGTAGATACGCAGTATTTT. It encodes CASSHSLVDTQYF.

This clonotype was counted many times. This rearrangement joins TRBV7-2 to TRBJ1-2; weak D call: TRBD1 (5 bases). Germline-derived CDR1 and CDR2 are SGHTA and FQGNSA. Trimming took off 5 bases at V and 4 bases at J, with 14 bases between the two ends. CDR3 length equals 14 residues. The CDR3 region is CASSAGGPSYGYTF. The CDR3 DNA reads TGTGCCAGCAGCGCCGGGGGACCGAGCTATGGCTACACCTTC.

This clonotype has just a few counts. This chain uses TRBV7-6 with TRBJ1-4; no clear D gene. The germline gives CDR1 SGHVS, CDR2 FNYEAQ. With 6 bases removed from V and 0 bases from J, the gap between germline ends came to 20 bases. The CDR3 runs to 18 residues. The CDR3 sequence is CASSPRPRHETTNEKLFF. CDR3 bases: TGTGCCAGCAGTCCAAGGCCCCGGCACGAAACAACTAATGAAAAACTGTTTTTT.

This clonotype has ten or more counts. The chain employs TRBV28 and TRBJ2-5; the match to TRBD1 covers 9 bases. Trimming removed 4 bases from V and 2 bases from J; junction bases left unmatched: 5. The CDR3 runs to 15 residues. Germline V gene lookup returns CDR1 MDHEN and CDR2 SYDVKM. The DNA for the CDR3 is TGTGCCAGCAGTTCGCCCGGACAGGGGCAAGAGACCCAGTACTTC. This sequence encodes CASSSPGQGQETQYF. Using reference TRBV28 and TRBJ2-5 for the parts outside the CDR3, the full variable domain is DVKVTQSSRYLVKRTGEKVFLECVQDMDHENMFWYRQDPGLGLRLIYFSYDVKMKEKGDIPEGYSVSREKKERFSLILESASTNQTSMYLCASSSPGQGQETQYFGPGTRLLVL.

This clonotype was found a few times. J is TRBJ2-3 and V is TRBV5-4; 7 nucleotides match TRBD1. The CDR3 runs 18 residues. V shed 1 base, J shed 2 bases, and the junction held 13 bases outside the gene matches. In germline, CDR1 is SGHNT, CDR2 YYREEE (reference sequence). This chain's CDR3 is CASSLPARGQVATDTQYF. The CDR3 DNA is TGTGCCAGCAGCTTGCCGGCCCGTGGACAGGTTGCCACAGATACGCAGTATTTT.

This chain uses TRBV24-1 with TRBJ2-5; no definite D call. Germline V gives CDR1 KGHDR, CDR2 SFDVKD. V was clipped by 1 base and J by 5 bases, with 7 bases between them. This CDR3 comprises 13 residues. The CDR3 spells CATSDFGAETQYF. In DNA form, the CDR3 reads TGTGCCACCAGTGATTTCGGTGCGGAGACCCAGTACTTC.

This clonotype has a count of ten or more. The chain carries TRBV7-2 and TRBJ2-7; 15 bases fit TRBD2. The CDR3 length is 16 residues. CDR1 SGHTA and CDR2 FQGNSA come from the germline V gene. With V trimmed by 5 bases and J by 6 bases, 8 bases remained unmatched. The CDR3 region has the DNA TGTGCCAGCAGCCCGGGACTAGCGGGGGGCGCCGGCGAGCAGTACTTC. Translated: CASSPGLAGGAGEQYF. Variable domain in full (rest from reference TRBV7-2 and TRBJ2-7): GAGVSQSPSNKVTEKGKDVELRCDPISGHTALYWYRQSLGQGLEFLIYFQGNSAPDKSGLPSDRFSAERTGGSVSTLTIQRTQQEDSAVYLCASSPGLAGGAGEQYFGPGTRLTVT.

This clonotype was picked up many times. This rearrangement joins TRBV7-9 to TRBJ2-5; 7 nucleotides agree with TRBD1. Germline CDR1 is SEHNR and CDR2 is FQNEAQ (reference sequence). The CDR3 spans 11 residues. The V segment lost 4 bases and the J segment 11 bases; nucleotides outside the gene matches: 4. The DNA of the CDR3 is TGTGCCAGCAGCTCAGGGGGTCTTCAGTACTTC. It specifies CASSSGGLQYF.